This is a list of T cell receptor beta chains from one sample in a study of T cell changes during pregnancy in multiple sclerosis. Only in-frame clones appear in the TCRdb table, and some are missing; sequencing was by immunoSEQ multiplex PCR. The sample holds about 64,000 clones, roughly 89% seen once. The starting material was peripheral blood, obtained in the second trimester of pregnancy. The source of these receptors is a female donor with multiple sclerosis, enrolled in a pregnancy study. CDR3s include the opening cysteine and the closing phenylalanine or tryptophan. D genes are given only for firm matches. Clone size is not always given. Where it is, it says once, few, many or a class for expanded clones.

>.|TRBJ2-5|TRBV18|.
CASSPPSGGGGMETQYF
TGTGCCAGCTCACCACCATCTGGGGGCGGTGGAATGGAGACCCAGTACTTC
>.|TRBJ1-1|TRBV5-1|.
CASSFGAVNTEAFF
TGCGCCAGCAGCTTTGGGGCGGTGAACACTGAAGCTTTCTTT
>TRBD2|TRBJ2-3|TRBV9|.
CASSVVSSSGGASGTQYF
TGTGCCAGCAGCGTAGTCTCATCATCCGGGGGGGCGTCCGGTACGCAGTATTTT
>TRBD1|TRBJ2-3|TRBV10-2|once
CASSDLGQSTDTQYF
TGCGCCAGCAGTGATCTGGGACAGTCCACAGATACGCAGTATTTT
>.|TRBJ2-4|TRBV4-1|.
CASSQPKRLESRENIQYF
TGCGCCAGCAGCCAGCCCAAGAGACTGGAGAGCCGAGAAAACATTCAGTACTTC
>.|TRBJ1-5|TRBV6-1|.
CASSEGLPQHF
TGTGCCAGCAGTGAAGGACTGCCGCAGCATTTT
>TRBD2|TRBJ2-5|TRBV2|.
CASREGGGRAQYF
TGTGCCAGCAGGGAGGGCGGCGGGAGGGCCCAGTACTTC
>TRBD2|TRBJ2-1|TRBV27|once
CASSLPGGGHEQFF
TGTGCCAGCAGTTTACCGGGAGGAGGGCATGAGCAGTTCTTC
>.|TRBJ2-2|TRBV11-2|.
CASSFLNTGELFF
TGTGCCAGCAGCTTCCTGAACACCGGGGAGCTGTTTTTT
>.|TRBJ1-5|TRBV5-6|.
CASSWGGRTGNQPQHF
TGTGCCAGCAGCTGGGGAGGGAGGACTGGCAATCAGCCCCAGCATTTT
>.|TRBJ1-4|TRBV9|.
CASSVPDEKLFF
TGTGCCAGCAGCGTACCCGATGAAAAACTGTTTTTT
>.|TRBJ2-3|TRBV5-4|.
CAEGREGGMGDTQYF
TGTGCCGAAGGCAGGGAAGGCGGGATGGGCGATACGCAGTATTTT
>TRBD1|TRBJ2-7|TRBV7-9|.
CASSLARDSYEQYF
TGTGCCAGCAGCTTAGCCAGGGACAGCTACGAGCAGTACTTC
>.|TRBJ1-5|TRBV27|.
CASHGAGQPQHF
TGTGCCAGTCACGGAGCGGGTCAGCCCCAGCATTTT
>TRBD1|TRBJ1-5|TRBV7-2|.
CASSLRDRANQPQHF
TGTGCCAGCAGCTTACGGGACAGGGCTAATCAGCCCCAGCATTTT
>.|TRBJ1-5|TRBV5-5|.
CASSLVGEGQPQHF
TGTGCCAGCAGCTTGGTGGGAGAGGGTCAGCCCCAGCATTTT
>.|TRBJ2-5|TRBV21-1|.
CASSPRRRVGERETQYF
TGTGCCAGCAGCCCTCGGCGGAGGGTTGGCGAGCGAGAGACCCAGTACTTC
>.|TRBJ1-3|TRBV19|.
CASRGEGVGGSGNTIYF
TGTGCCAGTAGGGGGGAGGGGGTTGGAGGTTCTGGAAACACCATATATTTT
>.|TRBJ2-5|TRBV6-5|.
CASRHRDGKETQYF
TGTGCCAGCAGGCACAGGGACGGGAAGGAGACCCAGTACTTC
>.|TRBJ2-3|TRBV2|.
CASSERTRPRTDTQYF
TGTGCCAGCAGTGAGCGGACTCGCCCCCGCACAGATACGCAGTATTTT
>TRBD1|TRBJ1-1|TRBV5-1|.
CASSMDRGRTEAFF
TGCGCCAGCAGCATGGACAGGGGAAGAACTGAAGCTTTCTTT
>.|TRBJ1-1|TRBV19|once
CASSIAGTAGMNTEAFF
TGTGCCAGTAGTATTGCTGGCACAGCGGGGATGAACACTGAAGCTTTCTTT
>TRBD1|TRBJ1-2|TRBV7-2|.
CASSLGQGYGYTF
TGTGCCAGCAGCTTAGGACAGGGCTATGGCTACACCTTC